What follows are 11 T cell receptor beta chains derived from one specimen sequenced in a study of blood T cell repertoires in COVID-19. The table came from immunoSEQ multiplex PCR; TCRdb's copy has only in-frame clones and leaves some out. The data hold just over 650,000 clones, with about 87% observed a single time. Sequencing was carried out using peripheral blood. The receptor source for this set is a young woman with acute or convalescent COVID-19.

This clone was detected once. The rearrangement links TRBV6-6 to TRBJ1-6, with D possibly TRBD1 on 5 matching bases. CDR1 MNHNY and CDR2 SVGAGI come from the germline V gene (reference sequence). This CDR3 is built from 12 residues. V lost 5 bases and J lost 7, with 6 bases in between. The CDR3 sequence: CASSRQNSPLHF. Written as DNA, the CDR3 is TGTGCCAGCAGTAGACAGAATTCACCCCTCCACTTT.

The chain carries TRBV29-1 and TRBJ1-1; D unresolved. CDR3 length: 12 amino acids. Trimming shortened V by 8 bases and J by 1 base, and 11 bases separated the two germline ends. Germline V CDR1 and CDR2: SQVTM, ANQGSEA. Written as DNA, the CDR3 is TGCAGCCTGACACGATCGAACACTGAAGCTTTCTTT. Amino acids: CSLTRSNTEAFF.

This rearrangement joins TRBV25-1 to TRBJ1-2; a possible D gene is TRBD1 (5 bases). The germline gives CDR1 MGHDK, CDR2 SYGVNS. The CDR3 length is 15 residues. The V gene lost 2 bases and the J gene lost 8 bases, with 18 bases spanning the gap. This CDR3 reads CASSEVQGGTRGYTF. In DNA, the CDR3 is TGTGCCAGCAGTGAAGTGCAGGGAGGGACTAGGGGCTACACCTTC.

This clone was counted between two and nine times. This chain connects TRBV4-2 to TRBJ2-5; 8 positions agree with TRBD2. J was trimmed by 5 bases and V by 4 bases; bases with no gene match: 9. CDR1 is LGHNA and CDR2 is YNFKEQ in the germline V gene. The CDR3 spans 15 residues. The CDR3 DNA is TGTGCCAGCAGCCGTATATCCGGGGGGGATGAGACCCAGTACTTC. It translates to CASSRISGGDETQYF.

This clone was detected once. This chain links TRBV18 with TRBJ1-1; D not resolved. The CDR3 extends over 15 amino acids. Between the trimmed V and J ends, which lost 0 bases and 3 bases, there was a span of 11 bases. CDR1 is KGHSH, CDR2 LQKENI, per germline. In DNA form, the CDR3 reads TGTGCCAGCTCACCACCGAGTCAGGCCGACACTGAAGCTTTCTTT. It encodes CASSPPSQADTEAFF. Together with reference TRBV18 and TRBJ1-1, the CDR3 gives the full variable domain: NAGVMQNPRHLVRRRGQEARLRCSPMKGHSHVYWYRQLPEEGLKFMVYLQKENIIDESGMPKERFSAEFPKEGPSILRIQQVVRGDSAAYFCASSPPSQADTEAFFGQGTRLTVV.

The V gene is TRBV2, the J gene TRBJ1-1; D not resolved. The CDR3 is made up of 8 amino acids. Germline V gene sequence: CDR1 SNHLY, CDR2 FYNNEI. V lost 11 bases and J 10 bases, leaving 8 bases between the germline ends. The CDR3 DNA is TGTGCCCCCACCGGAGCTTTCTTT. Encoded protein: CAPTGAFF.

The V call is TRBV7-8, the J call TRBJ1-6; D unclear. Germline loops: CDR1 SGHVS, CDR2 FQNEAQ. Trimming removed 0 bases from V and 2 bases from J, with 11 bases in between. The CDR3 runs to 17 residues. The CDR3 DNA reads as TGTGCCAGCAGCTTAGCCCCCCCGGTTACCTATAATTCACCCCTCCACTTT. Translating gives CASSLAPPVTYNSPLHF.

This clone was observed once. J is TRBJ1-2 and V is TRBV5-5; TRBD1 is a possible D gene (5 bases). From germline, CDR1 is SGHKS and CDR2 YYEKEE (reference sequence). V lost 4 bases, J lost 7 bases, and 23 bases lay in between. This CDR3 region has 16 residues. The chain's CDR3 is CASSAEGWVSGGGYTF. CDR3 nucleotides: TGTGCCAGCAGCGCCGAGGGGTGGGTCTCCGGGGGTGGCTACACCTTC.

This sequence joins TRBV19 and TRBJ1-5; the D gene is possibly TRBD1 (6 bases). Germline V lookup: CDR1 LNHDA, CDR2 SQIVND (reference sequence). The CDR3 has 15 amino acids. V shed 8 bases and J shed 1 base, with 15 bases lying between them. The CDR3, as DNA: TGTGCCAGTCGAGATACAGGGTCAAGCAATCAGCCCCAGCATTTT. Its translation: CASRDTGSSNQPQHF.

The V and J genes are TRBV12-5 and TRBJ2-7; 7 nucleotides align to TRBD2. Germline loops: CDR1 LGHNT, CDR2 FRNRAP. J was trimmed by 3 bases and V by 7 bases; bases with no gene match: 12. The CDR3 totals 15 residues. CDR3 loop: CASAESGVLNYEQYF. CDR3 nucleotides: TGTGCTAGTGCTGAGAGCGGGGTCCTAAACTACGAGCAGTACTTC.

The chain combines TRBV6-5 with TRBJ2-1; 8 nucleotides match TRBD1. Unmatched junction bases numbered 7, after V lost 10 bases and J lost 2 bases. Germline CDR1 is MNHEY and CDR2 is SVGAGI. This CDR3 spans 14 amino acids. CDR3 nucleotide sequence: TGTGCCAACTCTAAGACAGGGGCCTACAATGAGCAGTTCTTC. This codes for CANSKTGAYNEQFF.